This T cell receptor (beta chain) was recorded in a study of T cell repertoires in cytomegalovirus infection (dated by TCRdb to about 2019). In terms of the full investigation: Alongside well-studied HLA-B-restricted epitopes, the peptide stimulations were aimed at recently identified HLA-C-restricted CMV epitopes, whose presentation resists viral immunomodulation. Donor HLA type was relevant to the analysis, as public TCR beta signatures indicated carriage of CMV infection together with the matching HLA type. Overall results and qualifications from the work: The ex vivo response was dominated by HLA-C-restricted CMV-specific TCR beta clonotypes, which also provided the single most frequent clonotype in two of eight donors. In both this cohort and an independent roughly 350-donor cohort, the cumulative frequency of public TCR beta family members distinguished carriers of CMV infection plus the relevant HLA type.

The reads were generated on an Illumina HiSeq 1500. Using fastp trimming at Q25 and MiXCR clonotype assembly, TCRdb reanalyzed the public sequencing data and kept in-frame beta chains. A single entry per CDR3 protein holds the most common genes and DNA from its merged rows. Recorded for this sample are about 920,000 distinct CDR3 sequences; 30% to 40% of them occurred a single time. Over 12% of the sample comes from the top ten. About this clonotype: There is no known antigen for this receptor. Within one base of it there is no much larger clone, and no base qualities were kept.

Read against the paper, the sample's treatment or condition label means: in vitro stimulation with specific CMV peptide epitopes to enrich CMV-specific T cells. Reading from cysteine to phenylalanine, the CDR3 counts 10 amino acids. Left in the record is the CDR3 DNA by itself, 30 bases read in frame from the first base. The germline V gene (reference sequence) yields PRHDT for CDR1 and FYEKMQ for CDR2. Deletion took 6 bases off V and 8 bases off J, with a span of 7 bases between the germline ends. The sequence was collected from a human donor in good health (CMV status not recorded). Some clones in this sample may be carry-over from other donors' samples. The source material was cultured CD8+ T cells from PBMCs, sampled from culture after CMV antigen stimulation. The chain uses TRBV13 and TRBJ1-1; the D gene identity is not certain. The CDR3 loop reads CASSLEEAFF. The sequenced DNA is TGTGCCAGCAGTTTGGAAGAAGCTTTCTTT.